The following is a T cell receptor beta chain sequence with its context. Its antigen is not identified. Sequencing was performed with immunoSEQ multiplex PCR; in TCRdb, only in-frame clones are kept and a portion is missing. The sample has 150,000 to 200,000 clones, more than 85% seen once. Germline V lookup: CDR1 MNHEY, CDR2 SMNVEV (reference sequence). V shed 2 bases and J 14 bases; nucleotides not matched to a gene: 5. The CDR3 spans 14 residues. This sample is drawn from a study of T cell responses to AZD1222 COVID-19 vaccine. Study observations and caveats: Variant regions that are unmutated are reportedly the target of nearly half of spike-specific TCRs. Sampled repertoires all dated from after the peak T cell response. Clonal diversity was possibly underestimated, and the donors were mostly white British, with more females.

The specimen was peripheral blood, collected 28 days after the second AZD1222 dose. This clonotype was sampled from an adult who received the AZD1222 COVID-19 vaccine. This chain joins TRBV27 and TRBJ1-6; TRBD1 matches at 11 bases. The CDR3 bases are TGTGCCAGCAGTTTACGGGACAGGGGGAATTCCCTCCACTTT. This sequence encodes CASSLRDRGNSLHF.